These 3 T cell receptor beta chains were sequenced from one sample in a study of T cells in Graves' hyperthyroidism and ophthalmopathy. The investigators amplified TCR beta CDR3 regions from RNA transcripts. HTBI primers were employed in a first-round RT-PCR of the TCR CDR3. TCRdb independently ran MiXCR on the multiplex PCR reads; one entry per CDR3 protein. The sample yields 300,000 to 450,000 distinct CDR3 sequences, 13% to 15% seen once. Material: blood. The receptor source for this set is a woman in her twenties or thirties with Graves' ophthalmopathy.

Ten or more counts support this clonotype. The V call is TRBV20-1, the J call TRBJ1-1; a weak D match, TRBD1 (6 bases). The CDR3 runs 11 residues. Germline CDR1 is DFQATT and CDR2 is SNEGSKA (reference sequence). The V end lost 2 bases, the J end lost 6 bases, and 7 bases lay between the germline ends. This chain's CDR3 is CSARWTAEAFF. The CDR3 nucleotides read TGCAGTGCTAGATGGACAGCTGAAGCTTTCTTT.

This chain connects TRBV7-9 to TRBJ1-5; D may be TRBD1 (6 bases). There are 15 residues in the CDR3. Looked up from germline, CDR1 is SEHNR and CDR2 is FQNEAQ (reference sequence). Trimming shortened V by 5 bases and J by 7 bases, and 18 bases separated the two germline ends. CDR3 nucleotide sequence: TGTGCCAGCAGCCTGACGGGGGGGGGGCACCAGCCCCAGCATTTT. This translates into CASSLTGGGHQPQHF.

This clonotype was observed many times. The rearrangement links TRBV6-2 or TRBV6-3 to TRBJ1-5; unclear D gene. Germline V gene lookup returns CDR1 MNHEY and CDR2 SVGEGT. V was pared by 2 bases and J by 0 bases, with 8 bases between. The CDR3 has 15 amino acids. The CDR3 region is CASSYIVGSNQPQHF. CDR3 DNA: TGTGCCAGCAGTTACATAGTGGGTAGCAATCAGCCCCAGCATTTT.